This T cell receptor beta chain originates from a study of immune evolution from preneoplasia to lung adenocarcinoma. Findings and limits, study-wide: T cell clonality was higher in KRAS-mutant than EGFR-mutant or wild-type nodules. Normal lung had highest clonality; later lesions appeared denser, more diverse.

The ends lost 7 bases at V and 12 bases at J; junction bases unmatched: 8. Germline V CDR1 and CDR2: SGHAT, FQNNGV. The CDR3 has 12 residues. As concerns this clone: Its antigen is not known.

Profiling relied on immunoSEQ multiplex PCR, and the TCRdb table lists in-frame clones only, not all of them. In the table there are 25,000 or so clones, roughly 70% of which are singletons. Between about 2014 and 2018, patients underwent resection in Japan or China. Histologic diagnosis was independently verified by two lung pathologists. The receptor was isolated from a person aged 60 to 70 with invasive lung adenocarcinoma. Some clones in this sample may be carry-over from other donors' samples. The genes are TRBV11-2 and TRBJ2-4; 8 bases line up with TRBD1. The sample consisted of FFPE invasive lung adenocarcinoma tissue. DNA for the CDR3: TGTGCCAGCACCGGGACAGGACAGGGTCAGTACTTC. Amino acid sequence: CASTGTGQGQYF.